The present TCR beta chain was sequenced within a study of cytomegalovirus exposure and HLA in healthy donors. Study-wide context: It was reported in a later analysis that the 120 or so validation repertoires used the same platform as the approximately 650 first-cohort repertoires. General observations from the study: The listing of approximately 160 TCR beta chains classed them as cytomegalovirus-associated. CMV antigen specificity of a few CMV-associated chains was confirmed in vitro.

CDR3 length equals 13 residues. The ends were cut back, 8 bases at V and 7 bases at J, with 13 bases in the middle. CDR1 is SGHRS, CDR2 YFSETQ, per germline. This clone was counted a single time. Antigen: not known. Sequenced by immunoSEQ multiplex PCR; TCRdb stores in-frame clones only, minus some. The table lists 45,000 to 65,000 clones, more than 70% of them singletons, with around 9.2% in the top ten. The validation cohort, a group of 130 or so subjects, included the donors and was separate from the approximately 660-subject first cohort. Material for sequencing was PBMCs. The V call is TRBV5-1, the J call TRBJ1-6, with D perhaps TRBD1 (6 bases). The sequence was collected from a woman aged 18-35 years in good health and CMV-seropositive. The CDR3 reads CASGRDTNSPLHF. The CDR3 DNA sequence: TGCGCCAGTGGCCGGGACACCAATTCACCCCTCCACTTT.